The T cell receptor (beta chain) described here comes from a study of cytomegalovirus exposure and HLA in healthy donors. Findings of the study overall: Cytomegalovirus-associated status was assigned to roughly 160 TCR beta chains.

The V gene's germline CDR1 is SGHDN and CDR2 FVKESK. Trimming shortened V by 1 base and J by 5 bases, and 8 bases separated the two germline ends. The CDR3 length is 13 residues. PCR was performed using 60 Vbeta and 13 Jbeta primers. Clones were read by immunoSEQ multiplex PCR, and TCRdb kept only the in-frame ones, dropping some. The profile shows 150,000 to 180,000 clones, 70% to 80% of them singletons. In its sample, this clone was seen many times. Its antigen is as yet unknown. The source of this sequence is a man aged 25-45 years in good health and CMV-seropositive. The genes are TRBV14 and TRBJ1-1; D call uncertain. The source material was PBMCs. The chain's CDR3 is CASSQALGTEAFF. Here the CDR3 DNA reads TGTGCCAGCAGCCAAGCTCTAGGAACTGAAGCTTTCTTT.